These 21 T cell receptor beta chains were all obtained from the same sample, sequenced in a study of cytomegalovirus exposure and HLA in healthy donors. A multiplex PCR was run with 60 Vbeta primers and 13 Jbeta primers. The method was immunoSEQ multiplex PCR; TCRdb's version includes in-frame clones alone and lacks a portion of them. The data show approximately 87,000 clones, with 80% to 85% seen just once and about 4.4% held by the top ten. Sequencing was done on a sample of PBMCs. The source is a woman between 65 and 79 years old in good health and CMV-seropositive.

This chain connects TRBV5-6 to TRBJ2-5; tentatively, D is TRBD1 (6 bases). Between the trimmed V and J ends, which lost 4 bases and 2 bases, there was a span of 21 bases. This CDR3 contains 17 residues. CDR1 is SGHDT, CDR2 YYEEEE, per germline. DNA for the CDR3: TGTGCCAGCAGCCCTAGAGGGGGAAGAGTAGGTCAAGAGACCCAGTACTTC. Translating it yields CASSPRGGRVGQETQYF.

This clone came up a few times. The CDR3 DNA sequence: TGCGCCAGCAGGCCTAGTCTGGCGGGTGAGCAGTTCTTC. Encoded protein: CASRPSLAGEQFF. The V gene is TRBV4-1, the J gene TRBJ2-1, with D maybe TRBD2 (5 bases). The length of the CDR3 is 13 residues. Trimming stripped 6 bases from V and 9 bases from J, with 15 bases between. Looked up from germline, CDR1 is MGHRA and CDR2 is YSYEKL.

This clone was seen a single time. Mismatch with germline at one junction end may stem from a read error. The gene calls are TRBV7-7 and TRBJ2-1; D possibly corresponds to TRBD2 (6 bases). Germline CDR1 is SSHAT and CDR2 is FNYEAQ (reference sequence). The CDR3 extends over 15 amino acids. The CDR3 is CASSLSSGTYNEQFF. In DNA form, the CDR3 reads TGTGCTAGCAGCTTGAGTAGCGGTACATACAATGAGCAGTTCTTC.

V is TRBV7-2 and J is TRBJ2-3; tentatively, D is TRBD1 (7 bases). Per germline, CDR1 SGHTA and CDR2 FQGNSA. This CDR3 is 17 amino acids long. Trimming removed 7 bases at V and 5 bases at J, with 25 bases between. The CDR3 DNA sequence: TGTGCCAGCATCGAGTATGGTCCAGGGGGGCGGGTAGATACGCAGTATTTT. Its protein is CASIEYGPGGRVDTQYF.

The CDR3 nucleotides read TGTGCCAGCAGCTTCGTACCGGGGGGCAAGGCCAAAAACATTCAGTACTTC. Amino acid sequence: CASSFVPGGKAKNIQYF. The chain recombines TRBV11-1 with TRBJ2-4, with TRBD2 as a possible D gene (7 bases). Between the trimmed V and J ends, which lost 3 bases and 1 base, there was a span of 16 bases. Germline values: CDR1 SGHAT, CDR2 FQDESV (reference sequence). There are 17 residues in the CDR3.

V usage is TRBV4-3 and J usage is TRBJ2-1; D is possibly TRBD2 (5 bases). Germline assignment: CDR1 LGHNA and CDR2 YSLEER. Trimming stripped 0 bases from V and 9 bases from J, with 12 bases between. The CDR3 totals 14 residues. The CDR3 region is CASSQEASSFEQFF. CDR3 DNA sequence: TGCGCCAGCAGCCAAGAGGCTAGCAGTTTTGAGCAGTTCTTC.

CDR3 sequence (DNA): TGTGCCAGCAGTGGGACAGGGGGTGTTGCAGATACGCAGTATTTT. This gives the protein CASSGTGGVADTQYF. The chain combines TRBV28 with TRBJ2-3, with TRBD1 identical over 11 bases. J was trimmed by 4 bases and V by 5 bases; bases with no gene match: 5. Germline CDR1 is MDHEN and CDR2 is SYDVKM. The CDR3 has 15 residues.

This clone was counted a few times. CDR3 residues: CASSFDLTGEKLFF. The CDR3 DNA reads as TGTGCCAGCAGCTTTGACTTGACAGGTGAAAAACTGTTTTTT. The genes are TRBV5-6 and TRBJ1-4, with a weak D call TRBD1 (6 bases). The V end was cut by 2 bases, the J end by 7 bases, with 12 bases between. CDR3 length equals 14 residues. Germline assignment: CDR1 SGHDT and CDR2 YYEEEE.

The rearrangement links TRBV4-1 to TRBJ2-3, with 7 bases identical to TRBD2. This CDR3 is built from 17 residues. Germline V gene lookup returns CDR1 MGHRA and CDR2 YSYEKL. Trimming at V came to 1 base and at J to 3 bases, leaving 10 bases not matched to a gene. CDR3 in DNA: TGCGCCAGCAGCCAAGTATTGACGGGAGGCAGGACAGATACGCAGTATTTT. Translation: CASSQVLTGGRTDTQYF.

The chain links TRBV18 to TRBJ2-7; 8 positions match TRBD1. CDR3 length equals 15 residues. V was pared by 4 bases and J by 4 bases, with 9 bases of the junction left unmatched. Germline CDR1 reads KGHSH; CDR2 reads LQKENI. CDR3 loop: CASSLSSGGAYEQYF. The CDR3, as DNA: TGTGCCAGCTCACTTTCTTCAGGGGGCGCTTACGAGCAGTACTTC.

The V call is TRBV4-1, the J call TRBJ2-1; TRBD2 is a possible D gene (6 bases). Germline V gene sequence: CDR1 MGHRA, CDR2 YSYEKL. The CDR3 runs 14 residues. V was clipped by 6 bases and J by 7 bases, with 16 bases between them. CDR3 amino acids: CASSSGTPRNEQFF. Here the CDR3 DNA reads TGCGCCAGCAGTTCAGGGACTCCGAGGAATGAGCAGTTCTTC.

This chain uses TRBV5-1 with TRBJ1-5; D uncertain. Germline loops: CDR1 SGHRS, CDR2 YFSETQ. V was clipped by 3 bases and J by 0 bases, with 13 bases between them. This CDR3 has 16 amino acids. The CDR3 coding sequence is TGCGCCAGCAGCTGGCGGGCAGAATATAGCAATCAGCCCCAGCATTTT. Its translation is CASSWRAEYSNQPQHF.

The V and J genes are TRBV30 and TRBJ2-2; 7 nucleotides line up with TRBD2. The CDR3 spans 17 residues. Germline V gives CDR1 GTSNPN, CDR2 SVGIG (reference sequence). The V gene end was trimmed by 0 bases and the J gene end by 5 bases; junction bases not matched to a gene: 12. Here the CDR3 DNA reads TGTGCCTGGAGTGTAATAGCGCGGGAGAAAGTAACCGGGGAGCTGTTTTTT. Residues: CAWSVIAREKVTGELFF. Variable domain in full (rest from reference TRBV30 and TRBJ2-2): SQTIHQWPATLVQPVGSPLSLECTVEGTSNPNLYWYRQAAGRGLQLLFYSVGIGQISSEVPQNLSASRPQDRQFILSSKKLLLSDSGFYLCAWSVIAREKVTGELFFGEGSRLTVL.

V and J are TRBV7-6 and TRBJ2-7; TRBD1 aligns across 7 bases. The CDR3 extends over 14 amino acids. Trimming removed 5 bases from V and 2 bases from J; junction bases left unmatched: 6. CDR1 and CDR2 (germline): SGHVS, FNYEAQ. CDR3 sequence (DNA): TGTGCCAGCAGCGAACAGGGGTCGGCCTACGAGCAGTACTTC. The encoded protein is CASSEQGSAYEQYF. Full variable domain (rest looked up from reference TRBV7-6 and TRBJ2-7): GAGVSQSPRYKVTKRGQDVALRCDPISGHVSLYWYRQALGQGPEFLTYFNYEAQQDKSGLPNDRFSAERPEGSISTLTIQRTEQRDSAMYRCASSEQGSAYEQYFGPGTRLTVT.

Many counts were recorded for this clone. The chain has TRBV2 and TRBJ2-7; weak D call: TRBD1 (5 bases). The CDR3 length is 14 residues. The germline CDR1 and CDR2 sequences are SNHLY and FYNNEI. V gave up 0 bases and J gave up 6 bases, with 12 bases separating them. CDR3 DNA sequence: TGTGCCAGCAGTGAAGCGCTTCTAAGGGGCGAGCAGTACTTC. The encoded protein is CASSEALLRGEQYF.

The chain has TRBV28 and TRBJ2-7, with 7 bases matching TRBD1. The germline gives CDR1 MDHEN, CDR2 SYDVKM. V shed 5 bases and J 5 bases; nucleotides not matched to a gene: 9. The CDR3 extends over 14 amino acids. The chain's CDR3 is CASSTSQGWNEQYF. The CDR3, as DNA: TGTGCCAGCAGTACCTCACAGGGGTGGAACGAGCAGTACTTC.

The V and J genes are TRBV7-9 and TRBJ2-1; TRBD2 agrees at 9 bases. This CDR3 region has 14 residues. In germline, CDR1 is SEHNR, CDR2 FQNEAQ (reference sequence). V shed 2 bases and J 9 bases; nucleotides not matched to a gene: 5. The CDR3 sequence is CASSLRLAVVEQFF. The CDR3 bases are TGTGCCAGCAGCTTACGACTAGCGGTGGTTGAGCAGTTCTTC.

This chain connects TRBV7-9 to TRBJ2-7; 7 positions match TRBD1. The germline V gene has CDR1 SEHNR and CDR2 FQNEAQ (reference sequence). The trim removed 5 bases at V and 3 bases at J, leaving 10 bases unmatched. The CDR3 consists of 15 residues. The CDR3 spells CASSPQGGGIYEQYF. The CDR3, as DNA: TGTGCCAGCAGCCCCCAAGGGGGCGGTATCTACGAGCAGTACTTC.

The chain combines TRBV20-1 with TRBJ1-2, with D perhaps TRBD1 (5 bases). The CDR3 extends over 11 amino acids. Deletions cut 3 bases from V and 7 bases from J, with 9 bases between. Germline lookup yields CDR1 DFQATT and CDR2 SNEGSKA (reference sequence). CDR3 coding DNA: TGCAGTGCTAGTGGCCAGGGTGGCTACACCTTC. Translation gives CSASGQGGYTF.

In nucleotides, the CDR3 is TGCGCCGCACAGAACAGGGGGCATGACAATCAGCCCCAGCATTTT. Translated, it gives CAAQNRGHDNQPQHF. The gene calls are TRBV10-1 and TRBJ1-5; TRBD1 matches at 9 bases. This CDR3 is 15 amino acids long. Germline V lookup: CDR1 WNHNN, CDR2 SYGVQD (reference sequence). V dropped 11 bases and J dropped 3; count of bases not matched to a gene: 11.

The chain is built from TRBV7-2 and TRBJ2-7, with TRBD1 identical over 11 bases. The V segment lost 4 bases and the J segment 3 bases; nucleotides outside the gene matches: 17. Germline values: CDR1 SGHTA, CDR2 FQGNSA. The length of the CDR3 is 19 residues. The CDR3 is CASSSRSVGDRGFIYEQYF. For the CDR3, the DNA is TGTGCCAGCAGCTCCAGATCGGTGGGGGACAGGGGGTTTATCTACGAGCAGTACTTC.